One and the same sample provided the 7 T cell receptor beta chains below, sequenced in a study of CD4 T cells in relation to SARS-CoV-2 and coronaviruses. Their cognate antigens are unknown. Before the COVID-19 pandemic, during about 2011-2019, CD4+ T cells were taken from unexposed donors. CD4+ T cells were isolated from the cells after around 10 days of culture. Profiled with immunoSEQ multiplex PCR; TCRdb holds only in-frame clones, not every one. Here the sample spans tens of thousands of clones, more than 75% being singletons. The specimen was CD4+ T cells from PBMCs, cultured in vitro. The receptor set was obtained from a human donor in good health.

This clone was detected a few times. This rearrangement joins TRBV5-4 to TRBJ2-1, with 11 nucleotides matching TRBD2. This CDR3 has 14 amino acids. V trimming: 6 bases; J trimming: 7 bases; junction bases outside the gene matches: 6. Germline CDR1 SGHNT, CDR2 YYREEE (reference sequence). The CDR3 is CASIDGTSGNEQFF. The CDR3, as DNA: TGTGCCAGCATCGACGGGACTAGCGGTAATGAGCAGTTCTTC.

The chain carries TRBV13 and TRBJ2-3; the D gene is possibly TRBD1 (6 bases). The CDR3 extends over 15 amino acids. The V end was cut by 1 base, the J end by 6 bases, with 14 bases between. CDR1 PRHDT and CDR2 FYEKMQ come from the germline V gene (reference sequence). The CDR3 loop is CASSLESSGVDTQYF. The CDR3 nucleotides read TGTGCCAGCAGCTTAGAATCTTCAGGGGTGGATACGCAGTATTTT. The full variable domain, its missing parts supplied by reference TRBV13 and TRBJ2-3, is AAGVIQSPRHLIKEKRETATLKCYPIPRHDTVYWYQQGPGQDPQFLISFYEKMQSDKGSIPDRFSAQQFSDYHSELNMSSLELGDSALYFCASSLESSGVDTQYFGPGTRLTVL.

The genes are TRBV18 and TRBJ2-5; 10 bases match TRBD2. CDR1 and CDR2 from the germline V gene are KGHSH and LQKENI. The CDR3 is 15 amino acids. After removal of 6 bases from V and 4 bases from J, the junction contained 8 bases not matched to a gene. The CDR3 DNA follows: TGTGCCAGCTCGTCTCCGGGACTAGCGAGAGAGACCCAGTACTTC. This translates into CASSSPGLARETQYF.

J is TRBJ1-4 and V is TRBV6-6; a possible D gene is TRBD1 (6 bases). Trimming pared 6 bases from V and 6 bases from J, leaving 14 bases between. This CDR3 is 14 amino acids long. Germline CDR1 and CDR2: MNHNY and SVGAGI (reference sequence). The chain's CDR3 is CASSPRGGDEKLFF. The DNA of the CDR3 is TGTGCCAGCAGCCCACGAGGGGGGGATGAAAAACTGTTTTTT.

The chain is built from TRBV3-1 (or the pseudogene TRBV3-2) and TRBJ2-5, with 10 positions matching TRBD1. V lost 1 base, J lost 4 bases, and 9 bases stayed unmatched. Germline CDR1 and CDR2: LGHDT and YNNKEL (reference sequence). The CDR3 sequence is 17 residues long. The CDR3 coding sequence is TGTGCCAGCAGCCAAGCCCGACAGGGGGCGGGGGTAGAGACCCAGTACTTC. This gives the protein CASSQARQGAGVETQYF.

The chain is built from TRBV7-2 and TRBJ1-4; a possible D gene is TRBD1 (5 bases). Germline V gene lookup returns CDR1 SGHTA and CDR2 FQGNSA. Trimming cost V 1 base and J 8 bases, with 14 bases left between them. The CDR3 loop spans 15 amino acids. The CDR3: CASSLGTPGREKLFF. In DNA form, the CDR3 reads TGTGCCAGCAGCTTAGGGACACCGGGTCGGGAAAAACTGTTTTTT.

The rearrangement uses TRBV4-3 and TRBJ1-1; D possibly corresponds to TRBD1 (6 bases). The germline V and J ends were trimmed by 0 bases and 8 bases, with 13 bases remaining between them. Per germline, CDR1 LGHNA and CDR2 YSLEER. CDR3 size: 14 residues. The CDR3 coding sequence is TGCGCCAGCAGCCAAGATTGGGGGGCTCCCGAAGCTTTCTTT. Its translation is CASSQDWGAPEAFF.